Presented here are 7 T cell receptor beta chains from one specimen sequenced in a study of vaccination effects on CD4 cells after COVID-19. Prior to sequencing, the ViraFEST assay stimulated PBMC with viral peptide pools, which expanded the antigen-specific CD4+ T cells. Having been cultured for 9 to 11 days, the cells underwent CD4+ T cell isolation. Participants were given two doses of BNT162b2 or mRNA-1273 vaccine. These TCRs are of unknown antigen specificity. Profiled with immunoSEQ multiplex PCR; TCRdb holds only in-frame clones, not every one. The table records some 70,000 clones, approximately 80% of them present only once. The sample in question was CD4+ T cells from PBMCs cultured with HCoV-229E spike peptides, obtained after COVID-19 vaccination. These receptors were taken from a human donor who received a COVID-19 vaccine.

This clone was counted a few times. This chain links TRBV11-2 with TRBJ1-6; TRBD1 matches 8 bases. J was trimmed by 8 bases and V by 3 bases; bases with no gene match: 6. Germline V gene lookup returns CDR1 SGHAT and CDR2 FQNNGV. This CDR3 spans 15 amino acids. The CDR3 sequence: CASSFIGQGDSPLHF. The CDR3 nucleotides read TGTGCCAGCAGCTTTATCGGACAGGGAGATTCACCCCTCCACTTT.

The chain employs TRBV28 and TRBJ1-1; 10 bases are shared with TRBD1. Germline-derived CDR1 and CDR2 are MDHEN and SYDVKM. The junction had 8 bases not matched to a gene; V was cut back by 5 bases and J by 5 bases. This CDR3 spans 15 amino acids. The CDR3 nucleotides read TGTGCCAGCAGTCTTGCCGGGACAGGGGAAACTGAAGCTTTCTTT. Its translation: CASSLAGTGETEAFF.

This clone has a handful of counts. The chain carries TRBV27 and TRBJ2-1, with 8 bases fitting TRBD2. Germline assignment: CDR1 MNHEY and CDR2 SMNVEV (reference sequence). The CDR3 totals 11 residues. V trimming: 8 bases; J trimming: 13 bases; junction bases outside the gene matches: 7. Written as DNA, the CDR3 is TGTGCCAGCGGACGGGGGGGCTTACAGTTCTTC. This encodes CASGRGGLQFF.

The V gene is TRBV21-1, the J gene TRBJ1-5. TRBV21-1 is a pseudogene locus. The CDR3 is made up of 17 amino acids. CDR3 amino acids: CASSTKSVVAGNQPQHF. CDR3 coding DNA: TGTGCCAGCAGCACCAAGTCGGTGGTGGCTGGCAATCAGCCCCAGCATTTT.

To note about this clone: This sample includes further DNA sequences coding for the same CDR3. The V and J genes are TRBV18 and TRBJ1-5; D unclear. With 2 bases removed from V and 0 bases from J, the gap between germline ends came to 5 bases. The V gene's germline CDR1 is KGHSH and CDR2 LQKENI. This CDR3 region has 14 residues. CDR3 nucleotide sequence: TGTGCCAGCTCACCAAATTATAGCAATCAGCCCCAGCATTTT. The encoded protein is CASSPNYSNQPQHF.

J is TRBJ1-1 and V is TRBV27; 7 bases fit TRBD1. The ends lost 6 bases at V and 4 bases at J; junction bases unmatched: 5. This CDR3 region has 13 residues. The V gene's germline CDR1 is MNHEY and CDR2 SMNVEV (reference sequence). CDR3 sequence: CASRLNRGTEAFF. CDR3 coding DNA: TGTGCCAGCAGGCTAAACAGGGGCACTGAAGCTTTCTTT.

The rearrangement joins TRBV24-1 to TRBJ1-2, with 9 nucleotides matching TRBD1. Germline V gene sequence: CDR1 KGHDR, CDR2 SFDVKD. With 6 bases clipped from V and 7 bases from J, the junction kept 5 bases outside the gene matches. The CDR3 is 13 amino acids. CDR3 protein: CATSKQQGAGYTF. In DNA form, the CDR3 reads TGTGCCACCAGTAAACAACAGGGGGCTGGCTACACCTTC.